This TCR beta chain was obtained from a study of glioma-infiltrating T cells after dendritic cell vaccination. Study summary: Patients received three intradermal dendritic cell vaccine injections at biweekly intervals.

Germline V gene lookup returns CDR1 SGHTA and CDR2 FQGTGA. The germline V and J ends were trimmed by 5 bases and 4 bases, with 13 bases remaining between them. The CDR3 covers 14 residues. TCRB CDR3 was amplified from 2 ug genomic DNA or less. The assay was immunoSEQ multiplex PCR, and TCRdb's table has in-frame clones only and misses some. The profile shows approximately 82,000 clones, 80% to 90% of them singletons. This clone has just a few counts. The sample in question was blood, obtained before dendritic cell vaccination. The receptor's source is a human donor with glioblastoma. The chain employs TRBV7-3 and TRBJ2-3, with a weak D call TRBD1 (6 bases). The CDR3 here is CASSTGQGADTQYF. CDR3 bases: TGTGCCAGCAGCACGGGACAAGGTGCAGATACGCAGTATTTT.